A selection of T cell receptor beta chains follows, all from one sample in a study of shared clonotypes between healthy human individuals. Measured with immunoSEQ multiplex PCR; TCRdb has only the in-frame clones, and not every one. The top ten hold approximately 1% of the sample, which has some 1.4 million clones, more than 95% seen once. Sequencing used naive CD4+ T cells sorted from blood. Receptors were obtained from a man aged 30 to 39 in good health. Each CDR3 is given with its conserved first and last residue.

V	J	CDR3
TRBV11-2	TRBJ2-1	CASSFEQGYYEQFF
TRBV9	TRBJ2-4	CASSVGLAGGPGENIQYF
TRBV7-2	TRBJ2-6	CASSLAPRGGVRGANVLTF
TRBV5-6	TRBJ1-2	CASSPSGQGSSRGYTF
TRBV5-1	TRBJ2-3	CASSLASTGHTDTQYF
TRBV5-5	TRBJ2-5	CASSSDPSSQETQYF
TRBV19	TRBJ2-3	CASVGTGRTDTQYF
TRBV5-1	TRBJ2-7	CASSLRLPGEVHF
TRBV5-6	TRBJ2-2	CASSLDSSGELFF
TRBV7-3	TRBJ2-5	CASSPGGTETQYF
TRBV2	TRBJ1-5	CASSVGNRANQPQHF
TRBV6-4	TRBJ2-2	CASSDSEEGITGELFF
TRBV10-2	TRBJ2-7	CASSESSGRAGEQYF
TRBV5-6	TRBJ1-2	CASSFAGPGYGYTF